What follows are 2 T cell receptor beta chains derived from one specimen sequenced in a study of cytomegalovirus exposure and HLA in healthy donors. A multiplex PCR was run with 60 Vbeta primers and 13 Jbeta primers. Clones were sequenced by immunoSEQ multiplex PCR, and TCRdb holds only the in-frame ones, with some missing. The table has about 200,000 clones, more than 75% seen once; the top ten hold less than 15%. The sample consisted of PBMCs. The receptors were sampled from a woman in her 30s in good health and CMV-seropositive.

The chain uses TRBV7-9 and TRBJ2-6; D is perhaps TRBD2 (6 bases). There are 16 residues in the CDR3. CDR1 is SEHNR and CDR2 is FQNEAQ in the germline V gene (reference sequence). V lost 4 bases, J lost 0 bases, and 10 bases lay in between. The CDR3 DNA reads as TGTGCCAGCAGCTCTAGCGTACCCTCTGGGGCCAACGTCCTGACTTTC. This sequence encodes CASSSSVPSGANVLTF.

This clone was counted between two and nine times. The chain uses TRBV13 and TRBJ2-7; 7 bases map to TRBD1. The CDR3 runs 13 residues. Germline CDR1 reads PRHDT; CDR2 reads FYEKMQ (reference sequence). After removal of 6 bases from V and 4 bases from J, the junction contained 6 bases not matched to a gene. The CDR3 is CASSSTGVYEQYF. The CDR3 DNA reads as TGTGCCAGCAGTTCTACAGGGGTATACGAGCAGTACTTC.